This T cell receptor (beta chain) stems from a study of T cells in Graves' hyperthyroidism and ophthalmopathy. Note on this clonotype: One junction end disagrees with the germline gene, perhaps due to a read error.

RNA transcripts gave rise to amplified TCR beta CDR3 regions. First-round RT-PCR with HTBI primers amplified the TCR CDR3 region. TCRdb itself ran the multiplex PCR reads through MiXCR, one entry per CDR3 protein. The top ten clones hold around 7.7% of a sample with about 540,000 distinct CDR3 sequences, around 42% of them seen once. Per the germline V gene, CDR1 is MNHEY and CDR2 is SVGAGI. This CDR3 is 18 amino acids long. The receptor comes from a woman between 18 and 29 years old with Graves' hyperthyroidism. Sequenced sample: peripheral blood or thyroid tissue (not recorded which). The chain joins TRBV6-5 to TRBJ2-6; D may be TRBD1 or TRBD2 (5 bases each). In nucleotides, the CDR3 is TGTGCCAGCAGTTACTCTATGGCAGGGAGCTCTGGGGCCGACGTCCTGACTTTC. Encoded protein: CASSYSMAGSSGADVLTF.